What follows are 9 T cell receptor beta chains derived from one specimen sequenced in a study of T cell repertoires in cytomegalovirus infection. The antigens of these receptors remain unknown. In TCRdb, the reads were re-called with MiXCR into one record per CDR3 protein. Altogether about 220,000 distinct CDR3 sequences are present, less than 50% being singletons, with the ten largest covering more than 50%. Source: CD8+ T cells from cultured PBMCs, taken from culture after CMV antigen stimulation. All receptors derive from a human donor in good health (CMV status not recorded). Some clones in this sample may be carry-over from other donors' samples.

V and J are TRBV7-3 and TRBJ2-2; TRBD1 matches 9 bases. V was clipped by 0 bases and J by 5 bases; unmatched bases: 1. The CDR3 totals 15 residues. Looked up from germline, CDR1 is SGHTA and CDR2 is FQGTGA. This CDR3 reads CASSLTGQGTGELFF. The CDR3 DNA sequence: TGTGCCAGCAGCTTAACGGGACAGGGTACCGGGGAGCTGTTTTTT.

V is TRBV20-1 and J is TRBJ2-3; 15 bases agree with TRBD2. CDR1 and CDR2 (germline): DFQATT, SNEGSKA (reference sequence). This CDR3 has 21 residues. The J segment lost 2 bases and the V segment lost 6 bases, leaving 21 bases of the junction unmatched. This chain's CDR3 is CSAAPWGLGLAGGTSTDTQYF. CDR3 nucleotide sequence: TGCAGTGCGGCGCCGTGGGGTCTGGGACTAGCGGGGGGAACCTCCACAGATACGCAGTATTTT.

V is TRBV27 and J is TRBJ2-4, with 8 bases lining up with TRBD2. Germline V gene lookup returns CDR1 MNHEY and CDR2 SMNVEV (reference sequence). Unmatched junction bases numbered 16, after V lost 10 bases and J lost 2 bases. This CDR3 is 17 amino acids long. The CDR3 DNA sequence: TGTGCCACCAGGGGACTAGTCCTCGACGGGACCAAAAACATTCAGTACTTC. It translates to CATRGLVLDGTKNIQYF.

This clonotype has a handful of counts. CDR3 loop: CSVVGTHRDRGREGTEAFF. The DNA of the CDR3 is TGCAGCGTTGTAGGGACTCACCGGGACAGGGGGCGGGAAGGCACTGAAGCTTTCTTT. This chain uses TRBV29-1 with TRBJ1-1; 12 nucleotides agree with TRBD1. CDR3 length equals 19 residues. The junction had 19 bases not matched to a gene; V was cut back by 4 bases and J by 4 bases. The V gene's germline CDR1 is SQVTM and CDR2 ANQGSEA.

In its sample, this clonotype was seen a few times. The V call is TRBV19, the J call TRBJ1-1, with 9 bases aligning to TRBD1. Germline V lookup: CDR1 LNHDA, CDR2 SQIVND (reference sequence). The V gene end was trimmed by 1 base and the J gene end by 5 bases; junction bases not matched to a gene: 2. CDR3 size: 14 residues. Here the CDR3 DNA reads TGTGCCAGTAGTATAGGAGGGACAGGGACTGAAGCTTTCTTT. Translated: CASSIGGTGTEAFF.

The CDR3 sequence: CASTVNPGTALVVYNEQFF. CDR3 DNA: TGTGCCAGCACCGTTAATCCGGGAACAGCTTTGGTAGTCTACAATGAGCAGTTCTTC. The J gene is TRBJ2-1, the V gene TRBV28; D may be TRBD2 (5 bases). Germline values: CDR1 MDHEN, CDR2 SYDVKM. Trimming took 7 bases from V and 3 from J, leaving 28 bases between them. CDR3 length: 19 amino acids.

The chain employs TRBV6-5 and TRBJ1-4; 9 bases align to TRBD1. Germline trimming cut 2 bases from V and 7 bases from J; bases unmatched to any gene: 5. This CDR3 has 15 residues. Per the germline V gene, CDR1 is MNHEY and CDR2 is SVGAGI. CDR3 nucleotide sequence: TGTGCCAGCAGTTACGGGACAGGGAAAAGTGAAAAACTGTTTTTT. It yields the protein CASSYGTGKSEKLFF.

The gene calls are TRBV27 and TRBJ2-1; no clear D gene. Trimming took 5 bases from V and 5 from J, leaving 7 bases between them. CDR1 is MNHEY and CDR2 is SMNVEV in the germline V gene (reference sequence). This CDR3 contains 12 residues. The CDR3 reads CASSRSDNEQFF. CDR3 in DNA: TGTGCCAGCAGTCGGTCTGACAATGAGCAGTTCTTC.

This clonotype was observed a few times. The chain's CDR3 is CASSLTRLADNEQFF. The DNA for the CDR3 is TGTGCCAGCAGCTTAACCAGACTAGCGGACAATGAGCAGTTCTTC. The rearrangement joins TRBV7-6 to TRBJ2-1, with 9 bases that match TRBD2. Germline V gives CDR1 SGHVS, CDR2 FNYEAQ. With V trimmed by 2 bases and J by 5 bases, 4 bases remained unmatched. The CDR3 consists of 15 residues.